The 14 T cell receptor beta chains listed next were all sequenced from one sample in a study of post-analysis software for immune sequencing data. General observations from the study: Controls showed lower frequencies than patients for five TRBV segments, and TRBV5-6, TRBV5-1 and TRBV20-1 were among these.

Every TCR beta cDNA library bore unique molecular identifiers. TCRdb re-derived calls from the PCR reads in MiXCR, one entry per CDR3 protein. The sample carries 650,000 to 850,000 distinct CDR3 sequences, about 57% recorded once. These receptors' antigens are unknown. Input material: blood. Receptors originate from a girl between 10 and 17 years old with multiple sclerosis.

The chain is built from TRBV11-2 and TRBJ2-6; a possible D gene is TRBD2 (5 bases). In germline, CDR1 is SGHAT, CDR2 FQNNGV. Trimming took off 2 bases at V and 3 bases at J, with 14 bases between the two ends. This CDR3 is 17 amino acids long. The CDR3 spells CASSLFRGKGGANVLTF. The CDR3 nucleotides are TGTGCCAGCAGCTTATTCCGGGGAAAAGGTGGGGCCAACGTCCTGACTTTC.

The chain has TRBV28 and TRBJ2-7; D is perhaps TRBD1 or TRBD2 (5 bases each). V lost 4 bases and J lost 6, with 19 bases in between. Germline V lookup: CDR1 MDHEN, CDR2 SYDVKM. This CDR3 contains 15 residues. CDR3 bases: TGTGCCAGCAGTTGGGGGTGGGGTGGGCCCTCCGAGCAGTACTTC. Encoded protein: CASSWGWGGPSEQYF.

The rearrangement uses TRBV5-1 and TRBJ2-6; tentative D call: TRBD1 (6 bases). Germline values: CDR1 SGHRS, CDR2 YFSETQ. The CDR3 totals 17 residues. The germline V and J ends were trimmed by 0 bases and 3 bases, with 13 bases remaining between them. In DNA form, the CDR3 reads TGCGCCAGCAGCTTGGCTACTGGACAGCGTGGGGCCAACGTCCTGACTTTC. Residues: CASSLATGQRGANVLTF.

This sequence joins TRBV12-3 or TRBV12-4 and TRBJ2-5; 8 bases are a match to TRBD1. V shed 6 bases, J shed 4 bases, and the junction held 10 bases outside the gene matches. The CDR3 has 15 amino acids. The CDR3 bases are TGTGCCAGCAGGCCCCGACAGGGGCTCGGAGAGACCCAGTACTTC. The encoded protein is CASRPRQGLGETQYF.

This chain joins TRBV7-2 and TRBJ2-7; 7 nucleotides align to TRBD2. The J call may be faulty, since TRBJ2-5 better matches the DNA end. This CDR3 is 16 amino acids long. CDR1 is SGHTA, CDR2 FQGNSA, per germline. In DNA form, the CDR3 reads TGTGCCAGCAGCTTAGCTGGCAGGGCTAGCGGAGAGACCCAGTACTTC. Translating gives CASSLAGRASGETQYF.

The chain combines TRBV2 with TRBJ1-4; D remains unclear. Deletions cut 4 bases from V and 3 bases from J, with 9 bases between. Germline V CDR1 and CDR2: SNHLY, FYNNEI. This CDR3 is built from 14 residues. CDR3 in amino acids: CASSVVVPNEKLFF. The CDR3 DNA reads TGTGCCAGCAGTGTGGTTGTACCTAATGAAAAACTGTTTTTT.

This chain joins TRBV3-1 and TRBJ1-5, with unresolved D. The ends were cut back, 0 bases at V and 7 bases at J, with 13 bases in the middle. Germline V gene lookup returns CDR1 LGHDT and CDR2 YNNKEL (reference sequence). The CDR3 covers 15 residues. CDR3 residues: CASSQDLSGRQPQHF. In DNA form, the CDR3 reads TGTGCCAGCAGCCAAGATCTGTCAGGAAGACAGCCCCAGCATTTT. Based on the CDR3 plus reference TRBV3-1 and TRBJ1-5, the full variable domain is DTAVSQTPKYLVTQMGNDKSIKCEQNLGHDTMYWYKQDSKKFLKIMFSYNNKELIINETVPNRFSPKSPDKAHLNLHINSLELGDSAVYFCASSQDLSGRQPQHFGDGTRLSIL.

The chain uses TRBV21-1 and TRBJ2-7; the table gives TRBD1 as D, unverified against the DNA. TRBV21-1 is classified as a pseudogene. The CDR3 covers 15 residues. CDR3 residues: CASSKGPGQRYEQYF. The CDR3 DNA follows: TGTGCCAGCAGCAAAGGGCCGGGACAGAGGTACGAGCAGTACTTC.

The CDR3 DNA is TGCAGTGCTAGAGGGTCTAGCGCGTACTACGAGCAGTACTTC. Translation gives CSARGSSAYYEQYF. V is TRBV20-1 and J is TRBJ2-7; the D gene is possibly TRBD2 (6 bases). The CDR3 length is 14 residues. The V and J ends lost 1 base and 3 bases respectively, with 13 bases between them. CDR1 and CDR2 (germline): DFQATT, SNEGSKA (reference sequence).

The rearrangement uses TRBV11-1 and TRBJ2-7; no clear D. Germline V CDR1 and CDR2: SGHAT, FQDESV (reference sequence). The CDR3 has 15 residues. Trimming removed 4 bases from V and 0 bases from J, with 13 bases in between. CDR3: CASSSRGGNSYEQYF. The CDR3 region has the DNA TGTGCCAGCAGCTCCCGTGGCGGAAACTCCTACGAGCAGTACTTC.

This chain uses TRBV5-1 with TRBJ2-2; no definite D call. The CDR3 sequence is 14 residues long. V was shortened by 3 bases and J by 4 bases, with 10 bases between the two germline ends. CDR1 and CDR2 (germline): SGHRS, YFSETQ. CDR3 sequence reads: CASSSTRITGELFF. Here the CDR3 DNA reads TGCGCCAGCAGCTCTACACGGATCACCGGGGAGCTGTTTTTT.

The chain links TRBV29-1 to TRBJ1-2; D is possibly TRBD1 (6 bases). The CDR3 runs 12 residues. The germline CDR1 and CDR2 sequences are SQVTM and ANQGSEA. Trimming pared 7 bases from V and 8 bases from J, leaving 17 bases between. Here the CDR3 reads CSADSGVRGYTF. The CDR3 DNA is TGCAGCGCCGACTCAGGGGTACGAGGCTACACCTTC.

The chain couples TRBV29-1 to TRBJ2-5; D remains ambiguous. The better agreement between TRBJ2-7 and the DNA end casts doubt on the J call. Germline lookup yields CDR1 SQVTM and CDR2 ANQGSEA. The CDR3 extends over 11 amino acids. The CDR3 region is CSVEVRAEQYF. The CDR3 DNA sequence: TGCAGCGTTGAGGTTAGGGCCGAGCAGTACTTC.

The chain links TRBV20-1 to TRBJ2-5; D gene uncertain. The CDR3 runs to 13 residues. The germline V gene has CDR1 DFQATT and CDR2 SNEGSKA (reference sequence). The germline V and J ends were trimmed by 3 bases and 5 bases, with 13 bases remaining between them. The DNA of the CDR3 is TGCAGTGCTAGCCCAAGTTATGTTGAGACCCAGTACTTC. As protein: CSASPSYVETQYF.